The 28 T cell receptor beta chains below come from one sample, sequenced in a study of cytomegalovirus exposure and HLA in healthy donors. This PCR relied on a set of 60 Vbeta primers and 13 Jbeta primers. Clones were read by immunoSEQ multiplex PCR, and TCRdb kept only the in-frame ones, dropping some. The sample has about 110,000 clones; under 70% are singletons. Specimen: PBMCs. These receptors were obtained from a man between 25 and 39 years old in good health and CMV-seropositive.

The chain uses TRBV7-3 and TRBJ1-2, with D perhaps matching TRBD1 (5 bases). Trimming cost V 5 bases and J 1 base, with 8 bases left between them. The CDR3 runs to 13 residues. Germline values: CDR1 SGHTA, CDR2 FQGTGA. The CDR3 DNA reads TGTGCCAGCAGCGAGACAGTTAACTATGGCTACACCTTC. It translates to CASSETVNYGYTF.

V and J are TRBV4-3 and TRBJ2-3, with 10 bases fitting TRBD1. J lost 4 bases, V lost 1 base, and 8 bases had no gene match. CDR1 is LGHNA, CDR2 YSLEER, per germline. CDR3 length: 17 amino acids. The CDR3 DNA sequence: TGCGCCAGCAGCCAAGTAGGGACAGGGGCAAGGGCAGATACGCAGTATTTT. Protein: CASSQVGTGARADTQYF.

The V gene is TRBV25-1, the J gene TRBJ2-1; D is uncertain. Between the trimmed V and J ends, which lost 8 bases and 8 bases, there was a span of 10 bases. The CDR3 has 11 residues. The germline CDR1 and CDR2 sequences are MGHDK and SYGVNS. CDR3 in DNA: TGTGCCAGCCTCGGAGACCATGAGCAGTTCTTC. Its protein is CASLGDHEQFF.

This chain links TRBV5-1 with TRBJ2-4, with 10 positions matching TRBD1. There are 15 residues in the CDR3. CDR1 SGHRS and CDR2 YFSETQ come from the germline V gene. The V segment lost 4 bases and the J segment 7 bases; nucleotides outside the gene matches: 8. The CDR3 DNA follows: TGCGCCAGCAGCAACCGGGACAGGGGTGAGAACATTCAGTACTTC. Translated, it gives CASSNRDRGENIQYF.

V and J are TRBV4-1 and TRBJ2-1, with 10 nucleotides matching TRBD1. Trimming took 3 bases from V and 6 from J; bases not matched to a gene: 5. CDR3 size: 15 residues. The germline gives CDR1 MGHRA, CDR2 YSYEKL. The CDR3 DNA follows: TGCGCCAGCAGCCAGACAGGGGGCGCGATCAATGAGCAGTTCTTC. Its protein is CASSQTGGAINEQFF.

There are a few counts of this clone. The rearrangement joins TRBV5-1 to TRBJ2-5; perhaps TRBD2 as D (6 bases). The CDR3 contains 13 residues. Trimming stripped 3 bases from V and 5 bases from J, with 11 bases between. The germline V gene has CDR1 SGHRS and CDR2 YFSETQ. The chain's CDR3 is CASSYGTRETQYF. The CDR3 coding sequence is TGCGCCAGCAGCTACGGGACTCGCGAGACCCAGTACTTC.

To note about this clone: One junction end does not reproduce the germline sequence, and a read error may be involved. The V and J genes are TRBV10-1 and TRBJ2-3; D is undetermined. The CDR3 has 14 amino acids. In germline, CDR1 is WNHNN, CDR2 SYGVQD (reference sequence). The CDR3 is CAGSRWSLADTQYF. CDR3 bases: TGCGCCGGCAGTCGATGGAGCCTAGCAGATACGCAGTATTTT.

In its sample, this clone was seen once. The chain uses TRBV28 and TRBJ1-2; 8 bases are a match to TRBD1. Germline V gene lookup returns CDR1 MDHEN and CDR2 SYDVKM. Losses at the gene ends were 7 bases for V and 3 bases for J; bases not matched to a gene: 4. The CDR3 spans 13 residues. CDR3 DNA: TGTGCCAGCACCTACAGGGGGGACTATGGCTACACCTTC. Protein sequence: CASTYRGDYGYTF.

The rearrangement links TRBV4-2 to TRBJ2-3; D ambiguous. From germline, CDR1 is LGHNA and CDR2 YNFKEQ. V was pared by 0 bases and J by 2 bases, with 18 bases between. The CDR3 covers 18 residues. This CDR3 reads CASSQDYRLLRNTDTQYF. The CDR3 DNA follows: TGTGCCAGCAGCCAAGATTATCGACTCCTACGAAACACAGATACGCAGTATTTT.

This chain connects TRBV5-1 to TRBJ1-1; 9 bases are a match to TRBD1. The V and J ends lost 4 bases and 0 bases, in that order; junction bases with no gene match: 7. CDR3 length equals 16 residues. From germline, CDR1 is SGHRS and CDR2 YFSETQ. CDR3: CASSPGTGTLNTEAFF. The DNA of the CDR3 is TGCGCCAGCAGCCCTGGGACAGGGACCCTGAACACTGAAGCTTTCTTT.

In this sample, this clone turned up once. An end of the junction differs from the germline gene, which may be a read error. This chain links TRBV5-1 with TRBJ2-7, with 7 bases identical to TRBD1. The CDR3 runs to 17 residues. Per the germline V gene, CDR1 is SGHRS and CDR2 is YFSETQ. This CDR3 reads CASSSLPGQALPAEQYF. For the CDR3, the DNA is TGCGCTAGCAGCTCCCTGCCCGGACAGGCCCTACCGGCGGAGCAGTACTTC.

The chain couples TRBV5-1 to TRBJ2-3; TRBD2 matches at 11 bases. V gave up 3 bases and J gave up 4 bases; unmatched junction bases: 10. Germline assignment: CDR1 SGHRS and CDR2 YFSETQ. The CDR3 extends over 17 amino acids. The CDR3 here is CASSSEGLAGGADTQYF. Written as DNA, the CDR3 is TGCGCCAGCAGCTCGGAGGGTCTAGCGGGAGGCGCAGATACGCAGTATTTT.

As concerns this clone: The germline gene is not matched at one end of the junction; a read error may be the cause. The gene calls are TRBV29-1 and TRBJ2-5; 9 positions agree with TRBD2. The germline gives CDR1 SQVTM, CDR2 ANQGSEA. The CDR3 runs 14 residues. CDR3 nucleotide sequence: TGCCGCGTTGCGGGGGGGCAGACCCAAGAGACCCAGTACTTC. Residues: CRVAGGQTQETQYF.

This clone was recorded a few times. The V gene is TRBV7-2, the J gene TRBJ2-5; 9 bases match TRBD2. Trimming took 5 bases from V and 9 from J; bases not matched to a gene: 10. This CDR3 contains 14 residues. Germline CDR1 and CDR2: SGHTA and FQGNSA. The CDR3 loop is CASSPGLASGSQYF. The CDR3 bases are TGTGCCAGCAGCCCTGGACTAGCGAGCGGCTCCCAGTACTTC.

The V call is TRBV5-6, the J call TRBJ1-5; D is ambiguous. The CDR3 contains 15 residues. Germline V lookup: CDR1 SGHDT, CDR2 YYEEEE. V was trimmed by 0 bases and J by 6 bases, leaving 13 bases between them. The CDR3 loop reads CASSLEGYSAQPQHF. The CDR3 DNA is TGTGCCAGCAGCTTGGAAGGGTATAGCGCTCAGCCCCAGCATTTT.

This clone was detected a few times. The chain links TRBV11-2 to TRBJ2-7, with 8 bases matching TRBD2. This CDR3 has 16 residues. Germline CDR1 and CDR2: SGHAT and FQNNGV. J lost 0 bases, V lost 1 base, and 5 bases had no gene match. CDR3 coding DNA: TGTGCCAGCAGCTTAGTCCGTCTAGCGGGCTCCTACGAGCAGTACTTC. Translation gives CASSLVRLAGSYEQYF. Looking up the rest from reference TRBV11-2 and TRBJ2-7 gives the full variable domain: EAGVAQSPRYKIIEKRQSVAFWCNPISGHATLYWYQQILGQGPKLLIQFQNNGVVDDSQLPKDRFSAERLKGVDSTLKIQPAKLEDSAVYLCASSLVRLAGSYEQYFGPGTRLTVT.

This clone was counted only a few times. The rearrangement links TRBV27 to TRBJ1-2; no reliable D call. The CDR3 length is 14 residues. Germline CDR1 reads MNHEY; CDR2 reads SMNVEV (reference sequence). Between the trimmed V and J ends, which lost 8 bases and 13 bases, there was a span of 26 bases. CDR3 in DNA: TGTGCCAGCGGAGTTGGTCGGGTTTCCCGGAAAACCACCTTC. Protein: CASGVGRVSRKTTF.

With respect to this clone: The same CDR3 also results from other DNA sequences found in this sample. The chain couples TRBV5-1 to TRBJ1-6; 9 bases are shared with TRBD1. Germline trimming cut 4 bases from V and 10 bases from J; bases unmatched to any gene: 9. The germline gives CDR1 SGHRS, CDR2 YFSETQ. The CDR3 contains 15 residues. The CDR3 region has the DNA TGCGCCAGCAGCCCGCTGGACAGGGGAGTGTCACCCCTCCACTTT. Amino acid sequence: CASSPLDRGVSPLHF.

The chain links TRBV27 to TRBJ1-2; 12 bases agree with TRBD1. Germline trimming cut 8 bases from V and 3 bases from J; bases unmatched to any gene: 13. The CDR3 covers 17 residues. CDR1 is MNHEY, CDR2 SMNVEV, per germline (reference sequence). The CDR3 nucleotides read TGTGCCAGCGGGCCCGGGACAGGGGGCCGGTGGGACTATGGCTACACCTTC. Protein sequence: CASGPGTGGRWDYGYTF.

The sample holds one count of this clone. The J gene is TRBJ1-3, the V gene TRBV19, with TRBD1 identical over 10 bases. Germline V gene data show CDR1 as LNHDA and CDR2 as SQIVND (reference sequence). CDR3 length: 17 residues. V lost 8 bases to trimming and J lost 2 bases; unmatched junction nucleotides: 12. Here the CDR3 reads CASLGQGRPGTGNTIYF. The CDR3 coding sequence is TGTGCCAGTCTGGGACAGGGGAGACCGGGAACTGGAAACACCATATATTTT.

The genes are TRBV19 and TRBJ2-7; 8 positions match TRBD1. The CDR3 sequence is 13 residues long. V trimming: 7 bases; J trimming: 0 bases; junction bases outside the gene matches: 2. The germline gives CDR1 LNHDA, CDR2 SQIVND (reference sequence). In DNA form, the CDR3 reads TGTGCCAGTATTACAGGGGGCTCCTACGAGCAGTACGTC. Amino acid sequence: CASITGGSYEQYV.

The rearrangement joins TRBV6-1 to TRBJ1-2, with 8 bases fitting TRBD1. Unmatched junction bases numbered 5, after V lost 3 bases and J lost 8 bases. The CDR3 loop spans 13 amino acids. The germline gives CDR1 MNHNS, CDR2 SASEGT. CDR3 nucleotides: TGTGCCAGCAGTGAGTCAGGGGGCTTAGGCTACACCTTC. Amino acid sequence: CASSESGGLGYTF.

V gene TRBV1 combines with J gene TRBJ2-7; the table assigns TRBD1, which was not confirmed against the DNA. TRBV1 is a pseudogene segment. This CDR3 comprises 15 residues. CDR3 region: CTSILHRPRPGEQYF. The CDR3 region has the DNA TGCACCAGCATCCTACATAGGCCCCGCCCAGGTGAGCAGTACTTC.

The chain has TRBV4-2 and TRBJ2-3; the match to TRBD2 covers 13 bases. Germline V gene sequence: CDR1 LGHNA, CDR2 YNFKEQ. The CDR3 consists of 18 residues. The V gene end was trimmed by 0 bases and the J gene end by 2 bases; junction bases not matched to a gene: 5. The CDR3 nucleotides read TGTGCCAGCAGCCAAGAAGGGGGACTAGCGGGGTTCACAGATACGCAGTATTTT. It yields the protein CASSQEGGLAGFTDTQYF.

This clone has more than one count but fewer than ten. V gene TRBV11-1 combines with J gene TRBJ2-7; 11 bases fit TRBD1. Germline CDR1 reads SGHAT; CDR2 reads FQDESV (reference sequence). This CDR3 comprises 12 residues. V trimming: 8 bases; J trimming: 4 bases; junction bases outside the gene matches: 1. Here the CDR3 reads CASGQGAYEQYF. As DNA, the CDR3 is TGTGCCAGCGGACAGGGGGCTTACGAGCAGTACTTC.

This sequence joins TRBV19 and TRBJ2-5; 7 bases line up with TRBD1. Trimming cost V 6 bases and J 6 bases; bases outside gene matches: 7. CDR3 length equals 13 residues. In germline, CDR1 is LNHDA, CDR2 SQIVND (reference sequence). The CDR3 DNA reads TGTGCCAGTAGCCTAGACAGGGAAAAGACCCAGTACTTC. Translation: CASSLDREKTQYF. The variable domain in full, with the rest retrieved from reference TRBV19 and TRBJ2-5, is DGGITQSPKYLFRKEGQNVTLSCEQNLNHDAMYWYRQDPGQGLRLIYYSQIVNDFQKGDIAEGYSVSREKKESFPLTVTSAQKNPTAFYLCASSLDREKTQYFGPGTRLLVL.

This clone has only one observation. The CDR3 nucleotides read TGTGCCAGCAGTTCAACCCTACTCAGGGGACCTAGCACAGATACGCAGTATTTT. It translates to CASSSTLLRGPSTDTQYF. V is TRBV28 and J is TRBJ2-3, with D perhaps matching TRBD1 (6 bases). The CDR3 loop spans 18 amino acids. Germline CDR1 MDHEN, CDR2 SYDVKM. The V end lost 4 bases, the J end lost 0 bases, and 20 bases lay between the germline ends.

The chain couples TRBV15 to TRBJ2-1; TRBD2 aligns across 9 bases. Germline CDR1 LNHNV, CDR2 YYDKDF (reference sequence). CDR3 length equals 21 residues. V gave up 3 bases and J gave up 3 bases; unmatched junction bases: 21. The CDR3 loop reads CATSSDGMRGGALTHYNEQFF. The DNA for the CDR3 is TGTGCCACCAGCAGCGACGGAATGCGCGGGGGGGCTCTTACCCACTACAATGAGCAGTTCTTC.